This is a list of T cell receptor beta chains from one sample in a study of response to subunit inactivated influenza vaccine. TCRdb ran MiXCR on the RT-PCR reads and lists one entry per CDR3 protein. The sample carries about 540,000 distinct CDR3 sequences, under 30% recorded once. The sample was also reused in another study, on T cells expressing NK-cell markers.

Material: CD4+ T cells sorted from PBMCs, obtained 11 to 12 days after vaccination. The receptors originated from a man in his fifties who received an inactivated influenza vaccine. Both conserved end residues are part of each CDR3. A D gene is named only where the DNA matches it firmly. Expanded clones get a size class; other rows say once, few or many, or leave the size out.

>TRBV11-2|TRBD1|NA|TRBJ2-4
TGTGCCAGCAGCAGCAACAGGGGGATAGCCAAAAACATTCAGTACTTC
CASSSNRGIAKNIQYF
>TRBV15|TRBD1|NA|TRBJ1-1
TGTGCCACCAGCAGAGGGACAGGGGACCCACGGAACACTGAAGCTTTCTTT
CATSRGTGDPRNTEAFF
>TRBV5-1|NA|NA|TRBJ1-2
TGCGCCAGCAGCTTGACACCCAGGGACCGCTATGGCTACACCTTC
CASSLTPRDRYGYTF
>TRBV5-1|NA|many|TRBJ2-3
TGTGCCAGCAGCTTAGGGCCCACAGATACGCAGTATTTT
CASSLGPTDTQYF
>TRBV24-1|TRBD2|NA|TRBJ2-1
TGTGCCACCAGTGACGCTAGCGGGAGCTCCTACAATGAGCAGTTCTTC
CATSDASGSSYNEQFF
>TRBV3-1|TRBD1|NA|TRBJ1-2
TGTGCCAGCAGCCAAGGCAGGGGGGGCGTTTCTGGCTACACCTTC
CASSQGRGGVSGYTF
>TRBV3-1|TRBD2|few|TRBJ2-2
TGTGCCAGCAGATTCGGACTAGCGGGATTATTCACCGGGGAGCTGTTTTTT
CASRFGLAGLFTGELFF
>TRBV7-2|NA|NA|TRBJ2-1
TGTGCCAGCAGCTTACAGACAGCGACCTACAATGAGCAGTTCTTC
CASSLQTATYNEQFF
>TRBV12-3/TRBV12-4|NA|few|TRBJ1-2
TGTGCCAGCAGTCGGGGTGTTTGGGGCTACACCTTC
CASSRGVWGYTF
>TRBV5-1|NA|NA|TRBJ2-1
TGCGCCAGCAGCAACACCCCCTTGGGCAATGAGCAGTTCTTC
CASSNTPLGNEQFF
>TRBV20-1|TRBD2|NA|TRBJ2-2
TGCAGTGCCCCTCGGTACGGGAGGGAACACTCCGGGGAGCTGTTTTTT
CSAPRYGREHSGELFF
>TRBV20-1|TRBD2|NA|TRBJ2-1
TGCAGTGCCCCTCGCGCTAGCGGGAGCACCTACAATGAGCAGTTCTTC
CSAPRASGSTYNEQFF
>TRBV6-1|NA|few|TRBJ2-5
TGTGCCAGCAGCCTGCTTGGCGGTACGGAGACCCAGTACTTC
CASSLLGGTETQYF
>TRBV20-1|NA|NA|TRBJ1-2
TGCAGTGCCCCCGTTTGGGGTGGCTACACCTTC
CSAPVWGGYTF
>TRBV20-1|TRBD2|NA|TRBJ2-1
TGCAGTGCCGATACCGGGACTAGCGGGGGGGTCACCTACAATGAGCAGTTCTTC
CSADTGTSGGVTYNEQFF
>TRBV5-6|TRBD1|few|TRBJ2-7
TGTGCCAGTAAAACAGGGGTCTCCTACGAGCAGTACTTC
CASKTGVSYEQYF
>TRBV7-9|NA|once|TRBJ2-4
TGTGCCAGCAGCTCTCTGGACTCCACGGCCAAAAACATTCAGTACTTC
CASSSLDSTAKNIQYF
>TRBV5-1|TRBD1|NA|TRBJ2-2
TGCGCCAGCAGCCCATACGCCGGGACAGGGGAATCCGGGGAGCTGTTTTTT
CASSPYAGTGESGELFF
>TRBV9|TRBD1|NA|TRBJ2-1
TGTGCCAGCAGCGTCGGGACAGCTTACAATGAGCAGTTCTTC
CASSVGTAYNEQFF
>TRBV11-2|NA|NA|TRBJ2-3
TGTGCCAGCAGCTTATCCTACTTGGATACGCAGTATTTT
CASSLSYLDTQYF
>TRBV7-2|TRBD2|few|TRBJ2-5
TGTGCCAGCAGCCGGCGGGCGGGGGGGCCGGGAGAGACCCAGTACTTC
CASSRRAGGPGETQYF
>TRBV28|NA|few|TRBJ2-7
TGTGCCAGCAGTGCACAGGCCATTGAGCAGTACTTC
CASSAQAIEQYF
>TRBV6-1|NA|few|TRBJ2-1
TGTGCCAGCAGCCCCGGTGGGGAAAGATACAATGAGCAGTTCTTC
CASSPGGERYNEQFF
>TRBV24-1|NA|many|TRBJ2-1
TGTGCCACCAGTGAGGGCGTCCCCTACAATGAGCAGTTCTTC
CATSEGVPYNEQFF
>TRBV5-5|TRBD1|NA|TRBJ2-7
TGTGCCAGCAGCGTTACCGGGACAGGGGGGACCTACGAGCAGTACTTC
CASSVTGTGGTYEQYF
>TRBV29-1|NA|NA|TRBJ2-7
TGCAGCGTTGCTAACCAAATGTTAACGTACGAGCAGTACTTC
CSVANQMLTYEQYF
>TRBV7-2|NA|few|TRBJ2-7
TGTGCCAGCAGCGTCCGCGACTTAACCTACGAGCAGTACTTC
CASSVRDLTYEQYF
>TRBV10-3|NA|NA|TRBJ1-4
TGTGCCATCAGGCCAACCGGAAATGAAAAACTGTTTTTT
CAIRPTGNEKLFF
>TRBV15|NA|few|TRBJ2-3
TGTGCCACCAGCAAAAGAAAAGATACGCAGTATTTT
CATSKRKDTQYF
>TRBV5-1|TRBD2|NA|TRBJ2-5
TGCGCCAGCAGCTGGGGGACTAGCCAAGAGACCCAGTACTTC
CASSWGTSQETQYF
>TRBV5-1|TRBD1|NA|TRBJ1-1
TGCGCCAGCAGCGGGGGGACAGGATTGAACACTGAAGCTTTCTTT
CASSGGTGLNTEAFF
>TRBV7-3|TRBD1|few|TRBJ1-6
TGTGCCAGCAGCTTGGAAAAGCGATCGGGACAGCCCTATAATTCACCCCTCCACTTT
CASSLEKRSGQPYNSPLHF